Sequencing of this T cell receptor (beta chain) was carried out in a study of cytomegalovirus exposure and HLA in healthy donors. Germline values: CDR1 MNHEY, CDR2 SMNVEV (reference sequence). CDR3 length: 15 residues. V gave up 5 bases and J gave up 2 bases, with 15 bases separating them. Primers included in the PCR were 60 Vbeta and 13 Jbeta primers. Profiling relied on immunoSEQ multiplex PCR, and the TCRdb table lists in-frame clones only, not all of them. The sample consists of 110,000 to 150,000 clones, over 60% of them appearing once. The sequenced sample was PBMCs. The chain joins TRBV27 to TRBJ1-2; D is perhaps TRBD1 (6 bases). This TCR was recovered from a male donor in good health and CMV-seropositive. CDR3 sequence reads: CASSPGRQGNYGYTF. Written as DNA, the CDR3 is TGTGCCAGCAGTCCCGGAAGGCAGGGGAACTATGGCTACACCTTC.